This is a list of T cell receptor beta chains from one sample in a study of blood T cell repertoires in COVID-19. Data came from immunoSEQ multiplex PCR; TCRdb stores just in-frame clones and leaves some out. The sample has roughly 250,000 clones, about 85% seen once. Sequenced: peripheral blood. The receptors were sampled from a human donor with COVID-19, enrolled during active disease. The donor label of this sample is uncertain. CDR3s include the opening cysteine and the closing phenylalanine or tryptophan. D genes are given only for firm matches. Expanded clones get a size class; other rows say once, few or many, or leave the size out.

NA NA TRBJ2-4 TRBV7-9 CASSLQGRDIQYF
NA NA TRBJ1-4 TRBV6-5 CASSPSYVVNEKLFF
NA TRBD1 TRBJ1-2 TRBV3-1/TRBV3-2 CASSQGTGGWGYTF
NA TRBD2 TRBJ2-7 TRBV27 CASSLRGSPSYEQYF
NA NA TRBJ1-2 TRBV30 CAWRQGRTGEGYTF
few NA TRBJ2-5 TRBV27 CASSFNLAGIETQYF
NA TRBD2 TRBJ2-5 TRBV11-3 CASSLYGTRNQETQYF
NA NA TRBJ1-2 TRBV2 CARTRQEIYGYTF
NA TRBD2 TRBJ2-2 TRBV27 CASSLLAGVTGELFF
NA NA TRBJ2-7 TRBV5-1 CASSLTPVSEQYF
NA TRBD2 TRBJ2-1 TRBV2 CASIGLAGWSGEQFF
NA TRBD2 TRBJ2-1 TRBV5-1 CASSPAGTSVSSYNEQFF
NA NA TRBJ1-1 TRBV28 CASSLGAGVNTEAFF
NA TRBD2 TRBJ2-1 TRBV18 CASSPVAGASYNEQFF
NA NA TRBJ1-2 TRBV27 CASSLSGHPYGYTF
NA NA TRBJ2-2 TRBV10-3 CAIQTSDRNMNTGELFF
NA NA TRBJ1-5 TRBV19 CASSIGGSQPQHF